This T cell receptor (beta chain) was identified during a study of blood T cell repertoires in COVID-19. Whole-study context: COVID-19 samples from acute and convalescent phases originated in the United States, Italy and Spain. PBMCs, B-cell-depleted T cells, or T cells provided the cDNA or gDNA that made up the material.

In the authors' workflow: Estimation of nucleated cell counts relied on the amplification of reference gene primers. Clones were read by immunoSEQ multiplex PCR, and TCRdb kept only the in-frame ones, dropping some. V and J calls and clone size are copied from that table; D and trimming were computed from the DNA. The data show under 200,000 clones, with roughly 72% seen just once and about 4% held by the top ten. V shed 3 bases and J 7 bases; nucleotides not matched to a gene: 7. The CDR3 spans 14 residues. CDR1 and CDR2 from the germline V gene are PRHDT and FYEKMQ (reference sequence). The genes are TRBV13 and TRBJ2-7, with 9 bases fitting TRBD1. Sequenced input: peripheral blood. The source is a woman older than 75 with acute or convalescent COVID-19. CDR3 residues: CASSFGQGMREQYF. The CDR3 bases are TGTGCCAGCAGCTTCGGACAGGGGATGAGGGAGCAGTACTTC. Full variable domain (rest looked up from reference TRBV13 and TRBJ2-7): AAGVIQSPRHLIKEKRETATLKCYPIPRHDTVYWYQQGPGQDPQFLISFYEKMQSDKGSIPDRFSAQQFSDYHSELNMSSLELGDSALYFCASSFGQGMREQYFGPGTRLTVT.